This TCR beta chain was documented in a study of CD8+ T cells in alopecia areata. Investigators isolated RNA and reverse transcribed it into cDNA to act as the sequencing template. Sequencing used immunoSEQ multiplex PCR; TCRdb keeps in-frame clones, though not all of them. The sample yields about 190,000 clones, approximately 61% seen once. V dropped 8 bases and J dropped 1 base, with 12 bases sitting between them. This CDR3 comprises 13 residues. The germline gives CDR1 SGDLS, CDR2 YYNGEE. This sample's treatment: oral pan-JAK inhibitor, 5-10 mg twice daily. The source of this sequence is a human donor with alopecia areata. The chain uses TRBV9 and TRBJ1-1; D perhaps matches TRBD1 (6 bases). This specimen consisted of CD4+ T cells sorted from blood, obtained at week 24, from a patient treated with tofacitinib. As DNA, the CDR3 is TGTGCCAGTACGAGGGGACAGAACACTGAAGCTTTCTTT. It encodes CASTRGQNTEAFF.